This entry lists 32 T cell receptor beta chains sequenced from one sample in a study of T cell changes during pregnancy in multiple sclerosis. Data came from immunoSEQ multiplex PCR; TCRdb stores just in-frame clones and leaves some out. The data show just under 65,000 clones, about 90% seen once. The sequencing used peripheral blood, collected in the second trimester of pregnancy. All receptors derive from a female donor in good health, enrolled as a control in a pregnancy study.

This chain uses TRBV10-2 with TRBJ1-2; TRBD1 aligns across 7 bases. Trimming cost V 6 bases and J 6 bases; bases outside gene matches: 7. This CDR3 comprises 13 residues. Looked up from germline, CDR1 is WSHSY and CDR2 is SAAADI. The DNA for the CDR3 is TGCGCCAGCAGGACACAGGGGTCGGATGGCTACACCTTC. Translating it yields CASRTQGSDGYTF.

This rearrangement joins TRBV7-2 to TRBJ2-1; 7 positions agree with TRBD2. Trimming cost V 3 bases and J 8 bases; bases outside gene matches: 10. Looked up from germline, CDR1 is SGHTA and CDR2 is FQGNSA. CDR3 length: 15 residues. The CDR3 nucleotides read TGTGCCAGCAGCTTCCTTGGGCGGGGGACCTATGAGCAGTTCTTC. It codes for CASSFLGRGTYEQFF. Drawing the rest from reference TRBV7-2 and TRBJ2-1, the complete variable domain is GAGVSQSPSNKVTEKGKDVELRCDPISGHTALYWYRQSLGQGLEFLIYFQGNSAPDKSGLPSDRFSAERTGGSVSTLTIQRTQQEDSAVYLCASSFLGRGTYEQFFGPGTRLTVL.

This CDR3 reads CASSLEGIHGYTF. Here the CDR3 DNA reads TGCGCCAGCAGCTTGGAGGGGATCCACGGCTACACCTTC. V gene TRBV5-1 combines with J gene TRBJ1-2; the D gene is possibly TRBD1 (5 bases). Germline values: CDR1 SGHRS, CDR2 YFSETQ. The CDR3 sequence is 13 residues long. Trimming left V 0 bases short and J 8 bases short, with 11 bases between. Based on the CDR3 plus reference TRBV5-1 and TRBJ1-2, the full variable domain is KAGVTQTPRYLIKTRGQQVTLSCSPISGHRSVSWYQQTPGQGLQFLFEYFSETQRNKGNFPGRFSGRQFSNSRSEMNVSTLELGDSALYLCASSLEGIHGYTFGSGTRLTVV.

The chain uses TRBV4-1 and TRBJ2-2; D is possibly TRBD1 (5 bases). The germline V and J ends were trimmed by 1 base and 4 bases, with 10 bases remaining between them. Germline V lookup: CDR1 MGHRA, CDR2 YSYEKL. The CDR3 is 15 amino acids. This CDR3 reads CASSQGTIGTGELFF. Written as DNA, the CDR3 is TGCGCCAGCAGCCAAGGGACAATCGGCACCGGGGAGCTGTTTTTT.

The J gene is TRBJ2-7, the V gene TRBV4-2, with D uncertain. This CDR3 is 17 amino acids long. Germline V gene data show CDR1 as LGHNA and CDR2 as YNFKEQ. Trimming pared 0 bases from V and 2 bases from J, leaving 17 bases between. Here the CDR3 DNA reads TGTGCCAGCAGCCAAGACTTATCGGTATTCCCTCCCTACGAGCAGTACTTC. Translated: CASSQDLSVFPPYEQYF.

In DNA, the CDR3 is TGTGCCAGCACCGAAGGAACAGGGTTTGCCCATCAGCCCCAGCATTTT. As protein: CASTEGTGFAHQPQHF. The chain links TRBV2 to TRBJ1-5; possible D gene TRBD1, 6 bases. The CDR3 length is 16 residues. With 7 bases removed from V and 5 bases from J, the gap between germline ends came to 21 bases. Looked up from germline, CDR1 is SNHLY and CDR2 is FYNNEI.

The chain carries TRBV9 and TRBJ2-7, with D perhaps matching TRBD1 (5 bases). The length of the CDR3 is 16 residues. V was trimmed by 0 bases and J by 5 bases, leaving 18 bases between them. CDR1 SGDLS and CDR2 YYNGEE come from the germline V gene. The CDR3 loop reads CASSVDVGVGVHEQYF. As DNA, the CDR3 is TGTGCCAGCAGCGTAGATGTAGGGGTTGGCGTACACGAGCAGTACTTC.

The gene calls are TRBV2 and TRBJ1-1; tentative D call: TRBD1 (5 bases). Trimming left V 4 bases short and J 2 bases short, with 8 bases between. The germline gives CDR1 SNHLY, CDR2 FYNNEI. The CDR3 length is 13 residues. In DNA, the CDR3 is TGTGCCAGCAGTGGGACACCAAACACTGAAGCTTTCTTT. Translating gives CASSGTPNTEAFF.

The rearrangement links TRBV7-9 to TRBJ1-1; 8 bases are shared with TRBD1. The CDR3 is made up of 15 amino acids. CDR1 SEHNR and CDR2 FQNEAQ come from the germline V gene (reference sequence). The V segment lost 6 bases and the J segment 5 bases; nucleotides outside the gene matches: 11. This chain's CDR3 is CASSLTGVPETEAFF. The DNA of the CDR3 is TGTGCCAGCAGTTTGACAGGGGTTCCGGAGACTGAAGCTTTCTTT.

The chain employs TRBV5-4 and TRBJ2-2; D call uncertain. Germline V CDR1 and CDR2: SGHNT, YYREEE (reference sequence). V lost 0 bases and J 7 bases, leaving 7 bases between the germline ends. The CDR3 extends over 13 amino acids. The CDR3 here is CASSLAEIGELFF. CDR3 DNA sequence: TGTGCCAGCAGCTTGGCCGAGATCGGGGAGCTGTTTTTT.

The rearrangement links TRBV7-6 to TRBJ2-1, with TRBD2 matching over 10 bases. CDR3 length: 16 residues. V lost 3 bases to trimming and J lost 0 bases; unmatched junction nucleotides: 2. The germline CDR1 and CDR2 sequences are SGHVS and FNYEAQ. This CDR3 is CASSFASGSSYNEQFF. DNA of the CDR3: TGTGCCAGCAGCTTTGCTAGCGGGAGCTCCTACAATGAGCAGTTCTTC.

The rearrangement joins TRBV19 to TRBJ2-7, with 10 bases matching TRBD1. The V gene's germline CDR1 is LNHDA and CDR2 SQIVND (reference sequence). With V trimmed by 5 bases and J by 7 bases, 8 bases remained unmatched. This CDR3 is built from 14 residues. Written as DNA, the CDR3 is TGTGCCAGTAGTTTGGGACAGGGGCCTGTAGAGCAGTACTTC. Translated, it gives CASSLGQGPVEQYF.

The genes are TRBV5-6 and TRBJ2-5; perhaps TRBD2 as D (5 bases). CDR1 and CDR2 (germline): SGHDT, YYEEEE. The length of the CDR3 is 15 residues. Deletions cut 1 base from V and 0 bases from J, with 10 bases between. CDR3 nucleotide sequence: TGTGCCAGCAGCTTGAACGGGGTAAACCAAGAGACCCAGTACTTC. This codes for CASSLNGVNQETQYF.

The rearrangement links TRBV28 to TRBJ2-5; a weak D match, TRBD1 (8 bases). This CDR3 has 13 amino acids. V shed 9 bases and J shed 5 bases, with 16 bases lying between them. Per the germline V gene, CDR1 is MDHEN and CDR2 is SYDVKM. The CDR3 DNA reads TGTGCCAGTACAGGGGGGGCTCCGGAGACCCAGTACTTC. It encodes CASTGGAPETQYF. Based on the CDR3 plus reference TRBV28 and TRBJ2-5, the full variable domain is DVKVTQSSRYLVKRTGEKVFLECVQDMDHENMFWYRQDPGLGLRLIYFSYDVKMKEKGDIPEGYSVSREKKERFSLILESASTNQTSMYLCASTGGAPETQYFGPGTRLLVL.

This sequence joins TRBV6-6 and TRBJ2-7; the D gene is possibly TRBD1 (5 bases). This CDR3 is built from 15 residues. In germline, CDR1 is MNHNY, CDR2 SVGAGI (reference sequence). V was clipped by 6 bases and J by 1 base, with 16 bases between them. CDR3 residues: CASRGSDSTSYEQYF. CDR3 sequence (DNA): TGTGCCAGCAGGGGATCCGACAGCACATCCTACGAGCAGTACTTC.

This chain joins TRBV18 and TRBJ2-7; TRBD2 matches 12 bases. Germline V gene sequence: CDR1 KGHSH, CDR2 LQKENI. The V and J ends lost 4 bases and 5 bases, in that order; junction bases with no gene match: 6. The CDR3 length is 15 residues. CDR3 sequence (DNA): TGTGCCAGCTCACTCATGACTAGCGGGAGCCACGAGCAGTACTTC. It specifies CASSLMTSGSHEQYF.

J is TRBJ2-1 and V is TRBV7-3; 7 nucleotides line up with TRBD1. J lost 6 bases, V lost 4 bases, and 9 bases had no gene match. The CDR3 consists of 15 residues. Germline V CDR1 and CDR2: SGHTA, FQGTGA. The CDR3 reads CASSSILTGINEQFF. DNA of the CDR3: TGTGCCAGCAGCTCCATTTTGACAGGGATCAATGAGCAGTTCTTC.

The chain employs TRBV4-1 and TRBJ2-2; 11 bases line up with TRBD2. This CDR3 contains 22 residues. Germline V CDR1 and CDR2: MGHRA, YSYEKL. V lost 1 base, J lost 2 bases, and 18 bases stayed unmatched. The CDR3 coding sequence is TGCGCCAGCAGCCAAGTCGCGAAAGGGGGGGGACTAGCGGATTCCAACACCGGGGAGCTGTTTTTT. It yields the protein CASSQVAKGGGLADSNTGELFF.

This sequence joins TRBV2 and TRBJ2-1; 12 nucleotides match TRBD2. Germline V gene sequence: CDR1 SNHLY, CDR2 FYNNEI. This CDR3 comprises 14 residues. The V and J ends lost 8 bases and 8 bases, in that order; junction bases with no gene match: 7. The CDR3 region has the DNA TGTGCCAGCTTGACTAGCGGGAGCATACATGAGCAGTTCTTC. It encodes CASLTSGSIHEQFF.

The chain links TRBV10-2 to TRBJ2-5; D is possibly TRBD2 (6 bases). The V gene's germline CDR1 is WSHSY and CDR2 SAAADI. V shed 10 bases and J shed 0 bases, with 12 bases lying between them. The CDR3 contains 13 residues. The CDR3 reads CATAGTYQETQYF. The CDR3 DNA follows: TGCGCCACTGCGGGGACTTACCAAGAGACCCAGTACTTC.

V is TRBV30 and J is TRBJ1-2, with 7 bases matching TRBD1. The CDR3 totals 13 residues. Germline V lookup: CDR1 GTSNPN, CDR2 SVGIG (reference sequence). Unmatched junction bases numbered 5, after V lost 4 bases and J lost 3 bases. CDR3 sequence reads: CAWTVRGDYGYTF. The CDR3 DNA follows: TGTGCCTGGACTGTCAGGGGGGACTATGGCTACACCTTC.

The gene calls are TRBV10-3 and TRBJ1-6; D is uncertain. The CDR3 runs to 13 residues. Germline CDR1 reads ENHRY; CDR2 reads SYGVKD. Trimming removed 6 bases at V and 8 bases at J, with 11 bases between. Written as DNA, the CDR3 is TGTGCCATCAGGGGTACGGACTATTCACCCCTCCACTTT. Translated: CAIRGTDYSPLHF.

V gene TRBV7-9 combines with J gene TRBJ2-7; 8 bases fit TRBD2. V dropped 5 bases and J dropped 6; count of bases not matched to a gene: 12. Germline CDR1 SEHNR, CDR2 FQNEAQ (reference sequence). CDR3 length: 15 residues. The CDR3 is CASSRAGGPGGEQYF. CDR3 DNA: TGTGCCAGCAGCCGCGCGGGGGGACCGGGGGGCGAGCAGTACTTC. The entire variable domain, with the rest obtained from reference TRBV7-9 and TRBJ2-7, is as follows: DTGVSQNPRHKITKRGQNVTFRCDPISEHNRLYWYRQTLGQGPEFLTYFQNEAQLEKSRLLSDRFSAERPKGSFSTLEIQRTEQGDSAMYLCASSRAGGPGGEQYFGPGTRLTVT.

This clone was detected a few times. The chain employs TRBV2 and TRBJ2-3; 9 nucleotides match TRBD1. V was pared by 5 bases and J by 3 bases, with 6 bases of the junction left unmatched. The CDR3 is 15 residues long. Germline V CDR1 and CDR2: SNHLY, FYNNEI. In DNA form, the CDR3 reads TGTGCCAGCAGTCCGACAGGGGGAGGGACAGATACGCAGTATTTT. Translated, it gives CASSPTGGGTDTQYF.

This rearrangement joins TRBV4-1 to TRBJ1-2; unclear D gene. CDR3 size: 14 residues. Germline lookup yields CDR1 MGHRA and CDR2 YSYEKL. Trimming left V 0 bases short and J 9 bases short, with 14 bases between. The DNA for the CDR3 is TGCGCCAGCAGCCAAGATCGATCTTGGGCCCGCTACACCTTC. Its translation: CASSQDRSWARYTF.

This clone was found once. J is TRBJ1-1 and V is TRBV19, with D uncertain. The CDR3 contains 12 residues. The V end lost 9 bases, the J end lost 1 base, and 9 bases lay between the germline ends. The germline V gene has CDR1 LNHDA and CDR2 SQIVND (reference sequence). CDR3 in amino acids: CASATGNTEAFF. The DNA of the CDR3 is TGTGCCAGCGCAACCGGGAACACTGAAGCTTTCTTT.

This chain joins TRBV19 and TRBJ2-7; 7 nucleotides match TRBD1. CDR3 length: 14 amino acids. V lost 3 bases, J lost 2 bases, and 4 bases stayed unmatched. The V gene's germline CDR1 is LNHDA and CDR2 SQIVND (reference sequence). This CDR3 is CASSIRGQAYEQYF. The CDR3 DNA follows: TGTGCCAGTAGTATCCGCGGACAGGCCTACGAGCAGTACTTC.

The rearrangement uses TRBV28 and TRBJ1-5; the match to TRBD1 covers 11 bases. This CDR3 is 16 amino acids long. Unmatched junction bases numbered 8, after V lost 4 bases and J lost 6 bases. Germline V gene data show CDR1 as MDHEN and CDR2 as SYDVKM. CDR3 in amino acids: CASSSKTGTGGQPQHF. The CDR3, as DNA: TGTGCCAGCAGTTCGAAGACCGGGACAGGGGGTCAGCCCCAGCATTTT. Supplemented by reference TRBV28 and TRBJ1-5, the full variable domain reads DVKVTQSSRYLVKRTGEKVFLECVQDMDHENMFWYRQDPGLGLRLIYFSYDVKMKEKGDIPEGYSVSREKKERFSLILESASTNQTSMYLCASSSKTGTGGQPQHFGDGTRLSIL.

The chain employs TRBV5-6 and TRBJ2-3, with 7 positions matching TRBD1. Germline V gene lookup returns CDR1 SGHDT and CDR2 YYEEEE. This CDR3 has 14 residues. With V trimmed by 4 bases and J by 4 bases, 6 bases remained unmatched. The CDR3 loop reads CASSDSGGPDTQYF. For the CDR3, the DNA is TGTGCCAGCAGCGACTCAGGGGGTCCAGATACGCAGTATTTT.

The chain employs TRBV19 and TRBJ2-2; 10 bases fit TRBD2. The CDR3 totals 16 residues. V dropped 1 base and J dropped 7; count of bases not matched to a gene: 6. The germline V gene encodes CDR1 LNHDA and CDR2 SQIVND (reference sequence). CDR3 residues: CASSIVAGGARGELFF. CDR3 DNA: TGTGCCAGTAGTATAGTAGCGGGGGGTGCCCGCGGGGAGCTGTTTTTT.

This rearrangement joins TRBV15 to TRBJ1-5; weak D call: TRBD1 (5 bases). V lost 3 bases and J lost 9, with 18 bases in between. Germline CDR1 and CDR2: LNHNV and YYDKDF (reference sequence). The CDR3 contains 15 residues. CDR3 region: CATSRPDGTLRPQHF. The DNA for the CDR3 is TGTGCCACCAGCAGGCCGGACGGGACTCTGAGGCCCCAGCATTTT.

This sequence joins TRBV30 and TRBJ1-1; D is perhaps TRBD1 (6 bases). This CDR3 comprises 11 residues. The germline V gene has CDR1 GTSNPN and CDR2 SVGIG (reference sequence). The V gene lost 7 bases and the J gene lost 4 bases, with 10 bases spanning the gap. The CDR3 nucleotides read TGTGCCTCAGGGGAGAGCACTGAAGCTTTCTTT. This sequence encodes CASGESTEAFF.